A few counts support the clone carrying this T cell receptor (beta chain). The antigen remains unidentified. Cultured CD4+ T cell DNA underwent sequencing with the Oncomine TCR Beta short-read assay. Someone extracted genomic DNA from cultured CD4+ T cells. One entry per CDR3 protein, called by TCRdb with MiXCR from the PCR reads. The data contain around 26,000 distinct CDR3 sequences, 67% of them singletons. This sample stems from a study of vaccination and CD4 T cells after COVID-19. Study details: Each control culture was treated with a CEFX pool, an HIV-1 Nef pool, or no peptide.

Stated treatment: approximately 9-day PBMC culture with coronavirus spike peptide pools or control peptides (ViraFEST assay). The CDR3 consists of 14 residues. The V gene's germline CDR1 is SNHLY and CDR2 FYNNEI. The V end lost 5 bases, the J end lost 3 bases, and 11 bases lay between the germline ends. This receptor was obtained from a human donor who received a COVID-19 vaccine. This specimen consisted of CD4+ T cells from blood, cultured in vitro, obtained after SARS-CoV-2 vaccination. V gene TRBV2 combines with J gene TRBJ1-5, with unresolved D. In nucleotides, the CDR3 is TGTGCCAGCAGTTTCCGGGGTTTCAATCAGCCCCAGCATTTT. As protein: CASSFRGFNQPQHF.